In this sample, the clone carrying this T cell receptor (beta chain) turned up a few times. TCRdb reprocessed the 5' RACE reads via MiXCR and lists one record per CDR3 protein. Among around 52,000 distinct CDR3 sequences listed, roughly 28% were seen once. The CDR3 extends over 12 amino acids. Trimming cost V 10 bases and J 2 bases, with 11 bases left between them. Looked up from germline, CDR1 is SEHNR and CDR2 is FQNEAQ (reference sequence). This sequence originates from a female donor with breast cancer. Input material: tumor-infiltrating memory CD4+ T cells sorted from the breast tumor. Indicated subset: memory CD4+ T cells, CD4+CD45RO+CD25-. The chain couples TRBV7-9 to TRBJ2-5, with D possibly being TRBD1 (7 bases). The DNA of the CDR3 is TGTGCCACGGGGGACAGTCAAGAGACCCAGTACTTC. Its translation: CATGDSQETQYF.